This entry lists 2 T cell receptor beta chains sequenced from one sample in a study of blood T cell repertoires in COVID-19 (dated by TCRdb to 2019 to 2021). Library preparation used the immunoSEQ multiplex PCR assay. Drawn from immuneACCESS, this table holds only the in-frame rearrangements with V and J called that TCRdb kept. Clones are partly lost; checked studies trace under half to an unresolved V gene and leave the rest unexplained. The sample table lists roughly 250,000 clones, about 90% of them with a count of one. Jointly, the top ten make up just over 2.5% of the sample. Input material: peripheral blood. Source of these receptors: a person between 18 and 30 years old with COVID-19, enrolled during active disease.

The V gene is TRBV5-4, the J gene TRBJ2-2; D gene uncertain. CDR1 and CDR2 (germline): SGHNT, YYREEE (reference sequence). V was trimmed by 7 bases and J by 6 bases, leaving 10 bases between them. The CDR3 loop spans 12 amino acids. The DNA for the CDR3 is TGTGCCAGCGAGGCCCTGGCCGGGGAGCTGTTTTTT. It encodes CASEALAGELFF.

The chain uses TRBV6-5 and TRBJ1-2, with a tentative D call TRBD1 (6 bases). Germline loops: CDR1 MNHEY, CDR2 SVGAGI. Trimming cost V 6 bases and J 4 bases, with 9 bases left between them. This CDR3 contains 12 residues. CDR3 coding DNA: TGTGCCAGCAGGGCAGGGGCCTATGGCTACACCTTC. It translates to CASRAGAYGYTF.